One sample yielded the 13 T cell receptor beta chains listed below, sequenced in a study of blood T cell repertoires in COVID-19. The data were produced by immunoSEQ multiplex PCR, yet TCRdb's version contains in-frame clones alone and is incomplete. Of 95,000 to 150,000 clones listed, approximately 90% are singletons. The sequenced sample consisted of peripheral blood. Every receptor here comes from a human donor in a cohort sampled during active COVID-19.

The V and J genes are TRBV3-1 (or the pseudogene TRBV3-2) and TRBJ1-2; 7 nucleotides line up with TRBD1. V was clipped by 1 base and J by 4 bases; unmatched bases: 9. CDR3 length: 16 residues. Germline CDR1 is LGHDT and CDR2 is YNNKEL (reference sequence). The CDR3 is CASSQVLRGPGYGYTF. The CDR3 DNA follows: TGTGCCAGCAGCCAAGTTCTTAGGGGGCCCGGCTATGGCTACACCTTC.

Here the CDR3 DNA reads TGCGCCAGCAGCTCAACCGGACAGGGGGCTACATACAATGAGCAGTTCTTC. Its translation is CASSSTGQGATYNEQFF. This chain links TRBV5-1 with TRBJ2-1, with 11 nucleotides matching TRBD1. Trimming at V came to 3 bases and at J to 4 bases, leaving 9 bases not matched to a gene. From germline, CDR1 is SGHRS and CDR2 YFSETQ. The length of the CDR3 is 17 residues. Full variable domain (outside the CDR3, taken from reference TRBV5-1 and TRBJ2-1): KAGVTQTPRYLIKTRGQQVTLSCSPISGHRSVSWYQQTPGQGLQFLFEYFSETQRNKGNFPGRFSGRQFSNSRSEMNVSTLELGDSALYLCASSSTGQGATYNEQFFGPGTRLTVL.

The chain carries TRBV18 and TRBJ1-1, with D hard to call. The CDR3 runs 13 residues. Trimming took 0 bases from V and 5 from J, leaving 7 bases between them. Per germline, CDR1 KGHSH and CDR2 LQKENI. The CDR3 protein is CASSPPGETEAFF. Here the CDR3 DNA reads TGTGCCAGCTCACCACCGGGAGAAACTGAAGCTTTCTTT.

The chain recombines TRBV10-1 with TRBJ2-2, with 8 nucleotides matching TRBD2. Germline V gene sequence: CDR1 WNHNN, CDR2 SYGVQD (reference sequence). V lost 3 bases to trimming and J lost 0 bases; unmatched junction nucleotides: 3. This CDR3 comprises 16 residues. The CDR3 nucleotides read TGCGCCAGCAGTGACCGGGGACTAGCGAACACCGGGGAGCTGTTTTTT. Protein product: CASSDRGLANTGELFF.

The chain recombines TRBV21-1 with TRBJ1-2. TRBV21-1 is reported as a pseudogene. The CDR3 totals 15 residues. The CDR3 coding sequence is TGTGCCAGCAGCAAATTGCGGGGGCGCGACTATGGCTACACCTTC. Its protein is CASSKLRGRDYGYTF.

This clone is classed as medium-sized (0.01 to 0.1%). V is TRBV11-2 and J is TRBJ2-3; 10 bases match TRBD1. The CDR3 sequence is 16 residues long. The junction had 6 bases not matched to a gene; V was cut back by 6 bases and J by 0 bases. The germline CDR1 and CDR2 sequences are SGHAT and FQNNGV. The CDR3 loop reads CASSRGTGASTDTQYF. As DNA, the CDR3 is TGTGCCAGCAGTAGAGGGACAGGGGCTAGCACAGATACGCAGTATTTT.

This clone is a singleton in its sample. This sequence joins TRBV5-6 and TRBJ2-7, with D maybe TRBD2 (5 bases). With 1 base removed from V and 3 bases from J, the gap between germline ends came to 20 bases. This CDR3 is 17 amino acids long. Per germline, CDR1 SGHDT and CDR2 YYEEEE. CDR3 residues: CASSLMSSLSPFYEQYF. CDR3 DNA: TGTGCCAGCAGCTTGATGTCTAGCCTCTCGCCATTCTACGAGCAGTACTTC. The full variable domain, in which reference TRBV5-6 and TRBJ2-7 provide the parts outside the CDR3, is DAGVTQSPTHLIKTRGQQVTLRCSPKSGHDTVSWYQQALGQGPQFIFQYYEEEERQRGNFPDRFSGHQFPNYSSELNVNALLLGDSALYLCASSLMSSLSPFYEQYFGPGTRLTVT.

This clone was seen more than once but under ten times. The chain carries TRBV11-3 and TRBJ2-1, with D hard to call. The CDR3 covers 15 residues. The germline V gene has CDR1 SGHNT and CDR2 YENEEA. Deletions cut 0 bases from V and 6 bases from J, with 12 bases between. CDR3 in DNA: TGTGCCAGCAGCTTAGACGGCCTAGACCGCAATGAGCAGTTCTTC. Translation: CASSLDGLDRNEQFF.

The CDR3 coding sequence is TGTGCCAGCAGCTCCGGGACTAGCGGGAGGCCCCACGAGCAGTACTTC. As protein: CASSSGTSGRPHEQYF. V usage is TRBV5-4 and J usage is TRBJ2-7; 15 bases are shared with TRBD2. Germline assignment: CDR1 SGHNT and CDR2 YYREEE (reference sequence). Losses at the gene ends were 3 bases for V and 5 bases for J; bases not matched to a gene: 6. The CDR3 spans 16 residues.

J is TRBJ2-7 and V is TRBV18; 9 bases match TRBD2. V lost 2 bases to trimming and J lost 8 bases; unmatched junction nucleotides: 7. CDR3 length: 14 residues. Per germline, CDR1 KGHSH and CDR2 LQKENI. This CDR3 is CASSPETSGGKQYF. CDR3 in DNA: TGTGCCAGCTCACCAGAGACTAGCGGTGGCAAGCAGTACTTC. Drawing the rest from reference TRBV18 and TRBJ2-7, the complete variable domain is NAGVMQNPRHLVRRRGQEARLRCSPMKGHSHVYWYRQLPEEGLKFMVYLQKENIIDESGMPKERFSAEFPKEGPSILRIQQVVRGDSAAYFCASSPETSGGKQYFGPGTRLTVT.

This clone was counted only a few times. V gene TRBV6-2 or TRBV6-3 combines with J gene TRBJ2-1; weak D call: TRBD1 (5 bases). Per germline, CDR1 MNHEY and CDR2 SVGEGT. Trimming left V 0 bases short and J 7 bases short, with 13 bases between. The CDR3 runs to 15 residues. In DNA form, the CDR3 reads TGTGCCAGCAGTTACTCTCAACTTCCAGGGAATGAGCAGTTCTTC. As protein: CASSYSQLPGNEQFF.

The rearrangement joins TRBV5-1 to TRBJ2-3; no reliable D call. From germline, CDR1 is SGHRS and CDR2 YFSETQ. The CDR3 contains 15 residues. With 3 bases removed from V and 1 base from J, the gap between germline ends came to 12 bases. For the CDR3, the DNA is TGCGCCAGCAGCTCGGTACCCGCCGGCACAGATACGCAGTATTTT. Translated: CASSSVPAGTDTQYF. The complete variable domain, with remaining parts taken from reference TRBV5-1 and TRBJ2-3, reads KAGVTQTPRYLIKTRGQQVTLSCSPISGHRSVSWYQQTPGQGLQFLFEYFSETQRNKGNFPGRFSGRQFSNSRSEMNVSTLELGDSALYLCASSSVPAGTDTQYFGPGTRLTVL.

This clone is a singleton in its sample. The rearrangement joins TRBV3-1 (or the pseudogene TRBV3-2) to TRBJ2-1; the D is unclear. This CDR3 is 14 amino acids long. Germline V gene sequence: CDR1 LGHDT, CDR2 YNNKEL (reference sequence). Trimming pared 0 bases from V and 8 bases from J, leaving 11 bases between. CDR3 region: CASSQDNSIHEQFF. CDR3 DNA sequence: TGTGCCAGCAGCCAAGATAACAGTATTCATGAGCAGTTCTTC.